Detailed here is one T cell receptor (beta chain). Its target is unknown. Germline CDR1 is SEHNR and CDR2 is FQNEAQ (reference sequence). V gave up 6 bases and J gave up 7 bases, with 16 bases separating them. The CDR3 is made up of 15 amino acids. Generated by immunoSEQ multiplex PCR, the TCRdb table keeps only in-frame clones and is missing some. Of about 2 million clones detected, approximately 95% appear once; the ten largest clones hold around 1.2%. Naive CD8 isolation took CD45RO-negative cells positively selected for CCR7 and excluded terminally differentiated effector memory CD45RA+ cells. Adults of Caucasian background living in Nashville, Tennessee made up all donors. The data were taken from a study of shared clonotypes between healthy human individuals. Points from the study as a whole: All-four-donor shared clonotypes had higher generation probabilities than non-shared clonotypes did. Donor scarcity curtailed the genetic and exposure-history diversity represented herein.

The clonotype was recovered from a man aged 18 to 29 in good health. J is TRBJ1-6 and V is TRBV7-9; D possibly corresponds to TRBD1 (6 bases). The source material was naive CD8+ T cells sorted from blood. CDR3 in amino acids: CASSGEGGRNSPLHF. As DNA, the CDR3 is TGTGCCAGCAGTGGGGAGGGGGGGCGAAATTCACCCCTCCACTTT.